This T cell receptor (beta chain) was identified during a study of shared clonotypes between healthy human individuals (dated by TCRdb to 2018 to 2020). Background on the whole study: A few men and two women, aged 18 to 49 years, made up the cohort. For each donor, CD4 naive and CD4 memory were each given three plates, CD8 naive was given two plates, and CD8 memory was given one plate. To estimate repertoire size and how much clonotype sharing occurs between individuals, the study deeply sequenced the blood TCR repertoires of five or six healthy adults. Libraries were prepared and TCR repertoires were sequenced by different laboratories using diverse techniques, in order to increase sequencing depth and limit assay-specific biases. Leukapheresis yielded between about 0.8 and 9.5 billion PBMCs per donor.

Note on this clone: Its antigen has not been determined. A much larger clonotype is one base distant, so this may be a read error. Other DNA sequences in this sample translate to the same CDR3.

Paper-wide results and their limitations: Sampling was limited to blood, and TCR repertoires in tissue likely differ from TCR repertoires in blood. Across several donors, approximately 5% of naive CD4, 3.5% of naive CD8, about 2.3% of memory CD4, and approximately 0.4% of memory CD8 clonotypes were shared. Rarefaction of sorted-subset datasets indicated incomplete sequencing despite the large sequencing depth. Larger estimated clonotype richness was generally found for naive subsets than for memory subsets. Because the study included a small number of donors, the genetic and exposure-history diversity represented was limited. Pairwise subsampling indicated that sequencing depth was expected to affect the degree of clonotype sharing among donors. Compared with non-shared clonotypes, the clonotypes found in all four sorted-subset donors had higher generation probabilities.

The donors were healthy, HIV-negative adults with no recently reported acute infections or vaccinations. All donors were Caucasian adults living in Nashville, Tennessee, USA. CD4+ T cells were enriched by magnetic negative selection, after which naive cells were positively selected on CD45RA and the negative fraction was taken as the memory subset. After blood collection by leukapheresis, PBMCs were isolated using Ficoll-Histopaque density gradient centrifugation and then cryopreserved in the vapor phase of liquid nitrogen. Analytical flow cytometry was used to check the purity and quantity of each magnetically sorted T cell population. Each sorted fraction had its genomic DNA isolated and then quantified by UV absorbance on a Nanodrop 2000c. V is shortened by 3 bases, J by 4 bases, and the region joining them spans 2 bases. The CDR3 spans 11 residues, from the cysteine through the phenylalanine. The kept DNA is CDR3 alone, 33 bases in frame from the first base. Sequences SGHNT (CDR1) and YENEEA (CDR2) are obtained from the germline V gene.

TCR CDR3 regions were amplified from genomic DNA by multiplex PCR using the deep immunoSEQ assay. Genomic DNA extracted from each cell subset was distributed evenly over all wells of several immunoSEQ 96-well plates, and each plate served as one replicate. For sorted subsets, about 0.2 ug genomic DNA, equal to tens of thousands of T cell genomes, was loaded into each replicate PCR. Purified libraries were measured with a Qubit 3.0 fluorometer, size-checked on a Bioanalyzer 2100, and measured again with the KAPA Library Quantification kit. Every immunoSEQ 96-well plate was sequenced on a dedicated single-read 150-cycle Illumina NextSeq 550 flow cell. Per the original workflow: Because the immunoSEQ output included only junctional sequences and no quality scores, the filtering could not be the same as the filtering used for full-length reads. Sequences were annotated with PyIR, a Python wrapper for IgBLAST v1.9, and V/J genes and CDR3 were assigned using IMGT germline references. Reads were removed for weak V/J assignments (E-value above 1e-6), missing CDR3, stop codons, out-of-frame junctions, or ambiguous translated residues. V3J clonotypes were defined as sequences sharing the same inferred V gene, J gene, and CDR3 amino acid sequence. The percentage overlap between two repertoires was calculated by dividing the number of shared unique clonotypes by the size of the smaller repertoire. Three approaches were used to assess repertoire richness: RTK rarefaction, the Chao1 estimator, and Recon v2.1 estimates of unobserved clonotypes. For all TCRbeta clonotypes obtained by the gDNA method from a few donors, generation probabilities were computed with OLGA. Held by TCRdb, this immuneACCESS table contains in-frame sequences only and omits some clones. Under half of the omission traces to an unresolved V gene where checked; the cause of the rest is unknown. Clone size and the V and J calls come from that table; the DNA yielded D and trimming. This sample is represented by over a million clones; roughly 97% of them were singletons. Of the sample, roughly 1.2% is held by the ten largest clones.

This receptor was taken from a man between 25 and 39 years old in good health. The sample comprised naive CD4+ T cells sorted from blood. Sample cell subset or site, as interpreted from the label and publication: CD45RA+ positively selected. Recombination joined TRBV11-3 with TRBJ2-3; a confident D gene designation cannot be given. The CDR3 corresponds to CASSLADTQYF. The DNA sequence is TGTGCCAGCAGCTTGGCAGATACGCAGTATTTT.